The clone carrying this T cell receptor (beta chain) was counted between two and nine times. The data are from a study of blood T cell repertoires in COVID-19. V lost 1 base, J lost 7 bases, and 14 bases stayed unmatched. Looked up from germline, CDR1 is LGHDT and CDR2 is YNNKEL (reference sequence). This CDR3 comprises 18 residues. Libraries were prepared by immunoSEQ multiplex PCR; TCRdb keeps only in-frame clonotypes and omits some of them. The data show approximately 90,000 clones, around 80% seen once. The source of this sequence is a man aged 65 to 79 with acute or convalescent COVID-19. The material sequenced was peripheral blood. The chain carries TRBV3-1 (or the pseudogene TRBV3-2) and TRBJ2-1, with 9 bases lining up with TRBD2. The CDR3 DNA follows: TGTGCCAGCAGCCAAGGGAGAATAGCGGGGGTCCCGGGGAATGAGCAGTTCTTC. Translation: CASSQGRIAGVPGNEQFF.